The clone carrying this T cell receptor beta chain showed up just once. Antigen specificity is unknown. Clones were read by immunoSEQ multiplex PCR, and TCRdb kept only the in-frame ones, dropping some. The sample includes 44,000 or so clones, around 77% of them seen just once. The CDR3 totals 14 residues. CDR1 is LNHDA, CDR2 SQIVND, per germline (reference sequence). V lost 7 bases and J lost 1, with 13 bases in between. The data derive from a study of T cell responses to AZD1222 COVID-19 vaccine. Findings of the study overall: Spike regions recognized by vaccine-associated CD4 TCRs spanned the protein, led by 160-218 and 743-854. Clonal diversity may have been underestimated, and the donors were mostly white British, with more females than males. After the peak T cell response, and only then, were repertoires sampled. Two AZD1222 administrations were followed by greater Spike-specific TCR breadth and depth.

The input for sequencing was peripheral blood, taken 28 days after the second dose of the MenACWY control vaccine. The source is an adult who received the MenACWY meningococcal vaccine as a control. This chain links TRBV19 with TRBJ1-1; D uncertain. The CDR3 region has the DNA TGTGCCAGTACCTCGGGCAGGTCGAACACTGAAGCTTTCTTT. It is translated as CASTSGRSNTEAFF.